This passage covers 7 T cell receptor beta chains from one sample sequenced in a study of cytomegalovirus exposure and HLA in healthy donors. 13 Jbeta primers and 60 Vbeta primers were used for the PCR. Libraries were prepared by immunoSEQ multiplex PCR; TCRdb keeps only in-frame clonotypes and omits some of them. The profile shows a few hundred thousand clones, 60% to 80% of them singletons. Sequencing was performed on PBMCs. The receptors were sampled from a young man in good health and CMV-seronegative.

This chain joins TRBV30 and TRBJ1-2, with 7 nucleotides matching TRBD1. The CDR3 is made up of 14 amino acids. After removal of 0 bases from V and 4 bases from J, the junction contained 5 bases not matched to a gene. Germline V gene data show CDR1 as GTSNPN and CDR2 as SVGIG (reference sequence). CDR3 loop: CAWSVRQGGYGYTF. In nucleotides, the CDR3 is TGTGCCTGGAGTGTTCGACAGGGTGGCTATGGCTACACCTTC. Filled out from reference TRBV30 and TRBJ1-2, the complete variable domain reads SQTIHQWPATLVQPVGSPLSLECTVEGTSNPNLYWYRQAAGRGLQLLFYSVGIGQISSEVPQNLSASRPQDRQFILSSKKLLLSDSGFYLCAWSVRQGGYGYTFGSGTRLTVV.

The chain links TRBV7-6 to TRBJ2-7; D possibly corresponds to TRBD1 (6 bases). The CDR3 loop spans 17 amino acids. Trimming shortened V by 1 base and J by 3 bases, and 19 bases separated the two germline ends. CDR1 and CDR2 (germline): SGHVS, FNYEAQ. CDR3 amino acids: CASSLGGQFNKFYEQYF. The CDR3 bases are TGTGCCAGCAGCTTAGGAGGACAGTTCAACAAGTTCTACGAGCAGTACTTC. Together with reference TRBV7-6 and TRBJ2-7, the CDR3 gives the full variable domain: GAGVSQSPRYKVTKRGQDVALRCDPISGHVSLYWYRQALGQGPEFLTYFNYEAQQDKSGLPNDRFSAERPEGSISTLTIQRTEQRDSAMYRCASSLGGQFNKFYEQYFGPGTRLTVT.

The chain is built from TRBV29-1 and TRBJ2-1; 11 bases match TRBD1. The J segment lost 2 bases and the V segment lost 7 bases, leaving 7 bases of the junction unmatched. CDR1 and CDR2 from the germline V gene are SQVTM and ANQGSEA. This CDR3 contains 15 residues. The CDR3 nucleotides are TGCAGCGCGAGGGACAGGGGGACCACCTACAATGAGCAGTTCTTC. It specifies CSARDRGTTYNEQFF.

In its sample, this clone was seen once. The V gene is TRBV7-3, the J gene TRBJ2-6; no clear D. Trimming left V 5 bases short and J 0 bases short, with 5 bases between. Germline CDR1 is SGHTA and CDR2 is FQGTGA. This CDR3 spans 14 amino acids. The CDR3 DNA follows: TGTGCCAGCAGCGCGAACTCTGGGGCCAACGTCCTGACTTTC. This translates into CASSANSGANVLTF.

This clone was counted only a few times. This chain joins TRBV27 and TRBJ2-7; 9 bases match TRBD1. Germline V lookup: CDR1 MNHEY, CDR2 SMNVEV (reference sequence). V lost 3 bases and J lost 6; bases outside the gene matches: 3. The length of the CDR3 is 13 residues. DNA of the CDR3: TGTGCCAGCAGTTTCGTGGGACAGGGCGAGCAGTACTTC. This sequence encodes CASSFVGQGEQYF.

CDR3 bases: TGCGCCAGCAGGCAGGACAGGTGGGGTCCGAACACTGAAGCTTTCTTT. Translation: CASRQDRWGPNTEAFF. The chain carries TRBV5-1 and TRBJ1-1; 7 positions match TRBD1. This CDR3 has 16 amino acids. Germline loops: CDR1 SGHRS, CDR2 YFSETQ. J lost 1 base, V lost 5 bases, and 11 bases had no gene match.

Concerning this clone itself: Additional DNA sequences in this sample encode the identical CDR3. The chain links TRBV28 to TRBJ2-5; D is undetermined. The CDR3 runs 13 residues. From germline, CDR1 is MDHEN and CDR2 SYDVKM. V dropped 5 bases and J dropped 1 base, with 8 bases sitting between them. This chain's CDR3 is CASSPSVQETQYF. CDR3 bases: TGTGCCAGCAGTCCCTCAGTCCAAGAGACCCAGTACTTC.